This T cell receptor beta chain was sequenced in a study of blood T cell repertoires in COVID-19. At the level of the study: Researchers got acute and convalescent COVID-19 samples from the United States, Italy and Spain. Nucleic acid was either cDNA or gDNA, and it came from T cells, B-cell-depleted T cells, or PBMCs.

V shed 6 bases and J shed 4 bases, with 9 bases lying between them. The CDR3 length is 12 residues. CDR1 is SNHLY, CDR2 FYNNEI, per germline. Clones were sequenced by immunoSEQ multiplex PCR, and TCRdb holds only the in-frame ones, with some missing. The sample lists more than 200,000 clones, 87% occurring once. The V and J genes are TRBV2 and TRBJ1-1, with D perhaps matching TRBD1 (5 bases). Material: PBMCs or T cells enriched from blood (not recorded which). The clonotype comes from a man aged 30 to 45 in a cohort exposed to, infected with or recovered from COVID-19 (not recorded which). CDR3 sequence (DNA): TGTGCCAGCAGGGCCCAGGGCACTGAAGCTTTCTTT. Amino acids: CASRAQGTEAFF. The full variable domain, in which reference TRBV2 and TRBJ1-1 provide the parts outside the CDR3, is EPEVTQTPSHQVTQMGQEVILRCVPISNHLYFYWYRQILGQKVEFLVSFYNNEISEKSEIFDDQFSVERPDGSNFTLKIRSTKLEDSAMYFCASRAQGTEAFFGQGTRLTVV.